This T cell receptor (beta chain) was profiled in a study of blood T cell repertoires in COVID-19. Study in general: Whether acute or convalescent, the COVID-19 samples came from the United States, Italy and Spain. Sample material is recorded as cDNA or gDNA derived from T cells, B-cell-depleted T cells, or PBMCs.

Authors' analysis steps: The assay estimated nucleated cells by amplifying reference gene primers. Libraries were prepared by immunoSEQ multiplex PCR; TCRdb keeps only in-frame clonotypes and omits some of them. The V and J calls and clone size come from that table; D and trimming were worked out from the DNA. The sample contains about 130,000 clones, 70% to 90% of which appear only once. V was cut by 0 bases and J by 1 base, with 10 bases left in between. Germline V gene lookup returns CDR1 LGHNA and CDR2 YNFKEQ. CDR3 size: 16 residues. The sequencing input was peripheral blood. The V and J genes are TRBV4-2 and TRBJ1-3; TRBD1 might be the D (5 bases). This TCR came from a woman of 80 years or more with acute or convalescent COVID-19. The chain's CDR3 is CASSQEGRGSGNTIYF. The CDR3 nucleotides read TGTGCCAGCAGCCAAGAAGGGAGGGGATCTGGAAACACCATATATTTT.